This T cell receptor beta chain emerged from a study of radiotherapy plus CTLA-4 blockade in lung cancer. This CDR3 is 13 amino acids long. V was shortened by 1 base and J by 3 bases, with 7 bases between the two germline ends. The germline gives CDR1 SGHNT, CDR2 YYREEE (reference sequence). Generated by immunoSEQ multiplex PCR, the TCRdb table keeps only in-frame clones and is missing some. This sample carries roughly 62,000 clones, roughly 77% of them seen once, and the ten largest clones take less than 5.5%. On this clone itself: Its antigen is as yet unknown.

Study-level results: With interferon-beta, early dynamics of blood T cell clones were reported to best predict response.

The chain couples TRBV5-4 to TRBJ1-2; D is ambiguous. This sample comprised peripheral blood, obtained from a patient treated with radiotherapy plus ipilimumab. The receptor's source is a human donor with non-small cell lung cancer who had a complete response to radiotherapy plus ipilimumab. CDR3 sequence (DNA): TGTGCCAGCAGCTTGAGGCAAGACTATGGCTACACCTTC. Residues: CASSLRQDYGYTF.